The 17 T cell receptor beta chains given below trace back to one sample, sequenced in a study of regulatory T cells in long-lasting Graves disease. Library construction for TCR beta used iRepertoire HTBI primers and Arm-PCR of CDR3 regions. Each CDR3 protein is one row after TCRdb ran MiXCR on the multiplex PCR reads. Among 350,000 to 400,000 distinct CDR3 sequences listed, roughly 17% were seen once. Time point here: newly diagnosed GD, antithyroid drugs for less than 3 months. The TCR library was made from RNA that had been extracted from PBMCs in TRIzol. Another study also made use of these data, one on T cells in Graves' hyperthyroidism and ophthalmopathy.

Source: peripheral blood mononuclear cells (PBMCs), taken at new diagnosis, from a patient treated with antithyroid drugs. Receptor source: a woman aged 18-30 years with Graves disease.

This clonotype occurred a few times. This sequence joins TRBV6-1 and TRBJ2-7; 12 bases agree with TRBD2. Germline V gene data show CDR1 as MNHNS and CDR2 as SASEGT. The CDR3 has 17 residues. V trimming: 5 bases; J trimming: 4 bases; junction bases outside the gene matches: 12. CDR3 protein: CASSRYRLAGVVYEQYF. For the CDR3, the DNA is TGTGCCAGCAGTCGATACCGACTAGCGGGAGTTGTGTACGAGCAGTACTTC.

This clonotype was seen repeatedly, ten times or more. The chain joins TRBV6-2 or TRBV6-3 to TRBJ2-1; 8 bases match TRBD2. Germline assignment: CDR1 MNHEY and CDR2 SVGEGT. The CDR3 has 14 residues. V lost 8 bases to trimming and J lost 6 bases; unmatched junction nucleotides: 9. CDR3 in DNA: TGTGCCAGCTCGGCGGTAGCGGGAAGCAATGAGCAGTTCTTC. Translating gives CASSAVAGSNEQFF.

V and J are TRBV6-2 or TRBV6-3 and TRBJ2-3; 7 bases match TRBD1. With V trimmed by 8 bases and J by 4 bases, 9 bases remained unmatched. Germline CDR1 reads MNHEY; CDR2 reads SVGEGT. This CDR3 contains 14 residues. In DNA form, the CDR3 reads TGTGCCAGCCAGAGGGCAGGGGGTCCAGATACGCAGTATTTT. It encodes CASQRAGGPDTQYF.

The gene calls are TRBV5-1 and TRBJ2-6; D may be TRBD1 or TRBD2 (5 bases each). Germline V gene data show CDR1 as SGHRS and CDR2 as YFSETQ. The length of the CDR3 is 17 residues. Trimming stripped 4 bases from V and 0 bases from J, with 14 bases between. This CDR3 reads CASSPMGRRSGANVLTF. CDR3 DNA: TGCGCCAGCAGCCCGATGGGACGGCGCTCTGGGGCCAACGTCCTGACTTTC.

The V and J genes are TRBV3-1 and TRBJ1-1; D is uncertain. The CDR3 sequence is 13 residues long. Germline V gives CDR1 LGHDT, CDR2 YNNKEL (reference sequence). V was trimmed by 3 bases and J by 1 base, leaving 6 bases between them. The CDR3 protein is CASSHGQNTEAFF. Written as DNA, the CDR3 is TGTGCCAGCAGCCACGGGCAGAACACTGAAGCTTTCTTT.

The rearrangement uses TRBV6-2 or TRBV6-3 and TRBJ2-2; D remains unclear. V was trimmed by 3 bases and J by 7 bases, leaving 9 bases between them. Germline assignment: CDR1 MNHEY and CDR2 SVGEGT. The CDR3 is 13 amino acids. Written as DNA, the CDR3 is TGTGCCAGCAGTTATGGGGTTGACGGGGAGCTGTTTTTT. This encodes CASSYGVDGELFF.

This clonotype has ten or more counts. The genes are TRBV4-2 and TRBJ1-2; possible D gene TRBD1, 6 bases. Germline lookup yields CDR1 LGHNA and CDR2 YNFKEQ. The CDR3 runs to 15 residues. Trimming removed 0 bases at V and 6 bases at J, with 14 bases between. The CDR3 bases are TGTGCCAGCAGCCAAGACAGGGGATCTCCTCATGGCTACACCTTC. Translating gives CASSQDRGSPHGYTF.

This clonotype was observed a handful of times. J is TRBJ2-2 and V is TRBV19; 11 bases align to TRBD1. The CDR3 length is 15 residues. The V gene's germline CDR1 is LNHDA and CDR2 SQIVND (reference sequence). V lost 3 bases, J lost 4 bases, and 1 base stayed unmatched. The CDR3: CASSMGTGGTGELFF. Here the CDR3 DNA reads TGTGCCAGTAGTATGGGGACAGGGGGCACCGGGGAGCTGTTTTTT.

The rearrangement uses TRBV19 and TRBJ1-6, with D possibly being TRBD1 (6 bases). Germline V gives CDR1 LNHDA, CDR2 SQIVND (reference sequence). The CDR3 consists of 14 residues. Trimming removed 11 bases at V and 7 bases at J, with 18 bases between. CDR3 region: CAVRTDSFNSPLHF. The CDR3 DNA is TGTGCCGTCCGAACGGACAGTTTCAATTCACCCCTCCACTTT.

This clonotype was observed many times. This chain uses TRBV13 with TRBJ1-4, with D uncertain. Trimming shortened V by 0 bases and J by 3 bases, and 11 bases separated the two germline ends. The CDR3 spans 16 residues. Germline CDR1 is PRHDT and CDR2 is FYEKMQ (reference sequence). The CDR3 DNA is TGTGCCAGCAGCTTAGGCCATGGGGTCCCTAATGAAAAACTGTTTTTT. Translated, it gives CASSLGHGVPNEKLFF. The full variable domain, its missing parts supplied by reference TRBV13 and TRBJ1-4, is AAGVIQSPRHLIKEKRETATLKCYPIPRHDTVYWYQQGPGQDPQFLISFYEKMQSDKGSIPDRFSAQQFSDYHSELNMSSLELGDSALYFCASSLGHGVPNEKLFFGSGTQLSVL.

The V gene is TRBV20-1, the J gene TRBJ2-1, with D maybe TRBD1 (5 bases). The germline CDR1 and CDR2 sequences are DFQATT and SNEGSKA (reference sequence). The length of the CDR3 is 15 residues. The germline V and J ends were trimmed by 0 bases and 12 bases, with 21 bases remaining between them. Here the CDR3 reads CSARDPTVAWGGQFF. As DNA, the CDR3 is TGCAGTGCTAGAGATCCTACCGTTGCGTGGGGCGGGCAGTTCTTC.

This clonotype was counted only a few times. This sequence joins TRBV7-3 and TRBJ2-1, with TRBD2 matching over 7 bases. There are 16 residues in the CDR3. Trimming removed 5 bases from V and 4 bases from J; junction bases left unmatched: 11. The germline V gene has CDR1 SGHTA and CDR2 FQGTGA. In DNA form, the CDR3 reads TGTGCCAGCAGCCCGCATCCTCTAGCGGTATACAATGAGCAGTTCTTC. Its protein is CASSPHPLAVYNEQFF.

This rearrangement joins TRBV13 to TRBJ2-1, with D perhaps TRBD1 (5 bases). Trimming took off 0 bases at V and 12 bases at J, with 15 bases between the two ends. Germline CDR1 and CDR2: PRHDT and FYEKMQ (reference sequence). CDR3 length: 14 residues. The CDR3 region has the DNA TGTGCCAGCAGCTTAGGAGAAGGGGCCGGCGGGCAGTTCTTC. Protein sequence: CASSLGEGAGGQFF.

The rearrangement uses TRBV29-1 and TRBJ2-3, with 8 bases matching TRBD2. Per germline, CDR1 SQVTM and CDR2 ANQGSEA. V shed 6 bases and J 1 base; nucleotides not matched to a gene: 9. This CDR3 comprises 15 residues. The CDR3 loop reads CSVHESGSRTDTQYF. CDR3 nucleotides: TGCAGCGTGCACGAGAGCGGGAGCCGCACAGATACGCAGTATTTT.

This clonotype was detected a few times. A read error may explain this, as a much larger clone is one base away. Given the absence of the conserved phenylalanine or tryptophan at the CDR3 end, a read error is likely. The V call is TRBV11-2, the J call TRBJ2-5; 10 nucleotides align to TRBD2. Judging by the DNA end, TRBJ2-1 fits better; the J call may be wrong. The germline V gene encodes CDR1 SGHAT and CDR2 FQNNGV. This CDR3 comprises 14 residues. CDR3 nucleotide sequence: TGTGCCAGCGGCAGACTAGCGGGCCGCAATGAGCAGTTCCTC. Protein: CASGRLAGRNEQFL.

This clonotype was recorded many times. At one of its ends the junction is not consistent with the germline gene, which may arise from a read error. In DNA form, the CDR3 reads TGTGCCAGCAGTGTAGCGGGAGGGTACGAGCAGTACTTC. This codes for CASSVAGGYEQYF. This sequence joins TRBV12-3 or TRBV12-4 and TRBJ2-7; TRBD2 aligns across 11 bases. The CDR3 runs to 13 residues.

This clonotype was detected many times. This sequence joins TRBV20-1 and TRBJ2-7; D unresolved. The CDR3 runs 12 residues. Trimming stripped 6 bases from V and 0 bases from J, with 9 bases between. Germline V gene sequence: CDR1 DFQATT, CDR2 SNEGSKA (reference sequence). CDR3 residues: CSALTSSYEQYF. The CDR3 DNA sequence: TGCAGTGCACTGACAAGCTCCTACGAGCAGTACTTC.